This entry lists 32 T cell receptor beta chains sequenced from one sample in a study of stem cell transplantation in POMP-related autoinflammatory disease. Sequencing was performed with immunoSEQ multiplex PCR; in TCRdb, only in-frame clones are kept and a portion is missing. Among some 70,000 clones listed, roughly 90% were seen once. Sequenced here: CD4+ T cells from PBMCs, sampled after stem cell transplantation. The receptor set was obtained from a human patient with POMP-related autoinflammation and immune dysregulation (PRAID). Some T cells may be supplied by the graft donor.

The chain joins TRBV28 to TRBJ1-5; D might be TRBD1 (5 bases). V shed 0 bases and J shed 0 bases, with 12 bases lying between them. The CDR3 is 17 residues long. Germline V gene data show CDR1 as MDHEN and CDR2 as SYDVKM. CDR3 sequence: CASSLWGGSVSNQPQHF. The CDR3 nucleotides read TGTGCCAGCAGTTTATGGGGGGGGTCGGTTAGCAATCAGCCCCAGCATTTT.

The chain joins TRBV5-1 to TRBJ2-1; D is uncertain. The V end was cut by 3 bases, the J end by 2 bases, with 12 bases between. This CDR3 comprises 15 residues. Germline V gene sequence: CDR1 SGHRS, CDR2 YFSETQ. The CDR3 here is CASSSVLRPYNEQFF. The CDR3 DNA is TGCGCCAGCAGCTCGGTCCTACGACCCTACAATGAGCAGTTCTTC.

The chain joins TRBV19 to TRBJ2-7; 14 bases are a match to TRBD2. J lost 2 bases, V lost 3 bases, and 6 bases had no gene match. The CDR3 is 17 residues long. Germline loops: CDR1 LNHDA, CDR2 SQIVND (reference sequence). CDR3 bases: TGTGCCAGTAGTATCCGCGGGACTAGCGGGAGACCCTACGAGCAGTACTTC. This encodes CASSIRGTSGRPYEQYF. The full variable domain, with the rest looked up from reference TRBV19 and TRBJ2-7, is DGGITQSPKYLFRKEGQNVTLSCEQNLNHDAMYWYRQDPGQGLRLIYYSQIVNDFQKGDIAEGYSVSREKKESFPLTVTSAQKNPTAFYLCASSIRGTSGRPYEQYFGPGTRLTVT.

The CDR3 sequence is CASSKGGQGRDTQYF. For the CDR3, the DNA is TGTGCCAGCAGCAAAGGGGGACAGGGAAGAGATACGCAGTATTTT. The chain recombines TRBV21-1 with TRBJ2-3; the table's TRBD1 call for D was not verified on the DNA. TRBV21-1 is recorded as a pseudogene. The CDR3 is 15 residues long.

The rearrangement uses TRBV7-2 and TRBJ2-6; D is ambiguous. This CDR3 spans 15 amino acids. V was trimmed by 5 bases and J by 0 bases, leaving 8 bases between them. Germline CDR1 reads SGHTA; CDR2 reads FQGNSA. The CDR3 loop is CASSPWDSGANVLTF. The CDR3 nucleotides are TGTGCCAGCAGCCCGTGGGACTCTGGGGCCAACGTCCTGACTTTC.

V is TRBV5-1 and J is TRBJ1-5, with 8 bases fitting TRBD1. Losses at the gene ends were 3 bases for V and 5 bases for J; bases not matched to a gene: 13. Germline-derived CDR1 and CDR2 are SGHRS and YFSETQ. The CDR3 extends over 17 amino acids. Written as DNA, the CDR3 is TGCGCCAGCAGCTCCGCCTACCGGGACAGGACCCATCAGCCCCAGCATTTT. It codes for CASSSAYRDRTHQPQHF.

CDR3 in amino acids: CASGWDGSHSPLHF. The CDR3 DNA is TGTGCCAGCGGGTGGGATGGCTCGCATTCACCCCTCCACTTT. The chain has TRBV6-5 and TRBJ1-6; D is uncertain. The V end was cut by 8 bases, the J end by 8 bases, with 16 bases between. CDR1 is MNHEY, CDR2 SVGAGI, per germline. CDR3 length equals 14 residues.

The CDR3 DNA sequence: TGCAGCGTTGAGGACCAGCGAGGAGATACGCAGTATTTT. Its translation: CSVEDQRGDTQYF. V is TRBV29-1 and J is TRBJ2-3; no reliable D call. The CDR3 runs 13 residues. CDR1 and CDR2 (germline): SQVTM, ANQGSEA. Trimming cost V 3 bases and J 5 bases, with 12 bases left between them.

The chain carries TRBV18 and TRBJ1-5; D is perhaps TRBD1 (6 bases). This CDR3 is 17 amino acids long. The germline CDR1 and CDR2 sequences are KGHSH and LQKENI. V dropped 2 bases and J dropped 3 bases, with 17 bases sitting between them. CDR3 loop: CASSPTWGRAHNQPQHF. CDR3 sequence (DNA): TGTGCCAGCTCACCAACGTGGGGGCGAGCCCACAATCAGCCCCAGCATTTT.

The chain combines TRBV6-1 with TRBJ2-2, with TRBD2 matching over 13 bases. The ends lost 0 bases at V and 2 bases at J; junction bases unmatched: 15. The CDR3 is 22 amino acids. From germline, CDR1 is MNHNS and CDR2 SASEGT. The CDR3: CASSEAPGTSGIGRTNTGELFF. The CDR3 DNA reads TGTGCCAGCAGTGAAGCGCCAGGGACTAGCGGGATTGGCCGAACTAACACCGGGGAGCTGTTTTTT.

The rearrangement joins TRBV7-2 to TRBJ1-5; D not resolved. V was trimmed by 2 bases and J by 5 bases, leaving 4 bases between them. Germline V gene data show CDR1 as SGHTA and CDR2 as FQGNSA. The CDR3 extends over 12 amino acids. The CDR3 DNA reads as TGTGCCAGCAGCTTATACGATCAGCCCCAGCATTTT. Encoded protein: CASSLYDQPQHF.

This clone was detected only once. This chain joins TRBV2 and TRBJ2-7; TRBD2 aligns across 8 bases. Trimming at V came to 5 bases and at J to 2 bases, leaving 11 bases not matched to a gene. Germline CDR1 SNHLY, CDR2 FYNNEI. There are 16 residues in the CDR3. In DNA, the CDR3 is TGTGCCAGCAGTAAATCCGGGACTAGGCTCACCTACGAGCAGTACGTC. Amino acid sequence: CASSKSGTRLTYEQYV.

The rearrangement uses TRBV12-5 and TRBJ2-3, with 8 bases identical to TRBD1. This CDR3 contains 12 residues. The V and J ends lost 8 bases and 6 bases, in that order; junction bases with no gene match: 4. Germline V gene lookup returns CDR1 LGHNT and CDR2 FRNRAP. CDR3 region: CASRQGADTQYF. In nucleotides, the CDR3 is TGTGCTAGTCGGCAGGGGGCTGATACGCAGTATTTT.

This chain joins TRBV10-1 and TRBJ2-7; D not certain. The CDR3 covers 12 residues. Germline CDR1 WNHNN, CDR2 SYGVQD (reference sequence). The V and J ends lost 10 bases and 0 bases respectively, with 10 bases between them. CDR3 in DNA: TGCGCCATCCGCGGTAGCTCCTACGAGCAGTACTTC. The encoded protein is CAIRGSSYEQYF.

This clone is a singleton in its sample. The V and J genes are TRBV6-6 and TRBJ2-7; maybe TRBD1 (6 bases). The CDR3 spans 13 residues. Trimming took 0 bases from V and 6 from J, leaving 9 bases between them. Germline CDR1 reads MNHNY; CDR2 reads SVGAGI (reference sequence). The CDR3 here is CASSYSRGSEQYF. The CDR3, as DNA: TGTGCCAGCAGTTACTCGAGGGGGTCCGAGCAGTACTTC.

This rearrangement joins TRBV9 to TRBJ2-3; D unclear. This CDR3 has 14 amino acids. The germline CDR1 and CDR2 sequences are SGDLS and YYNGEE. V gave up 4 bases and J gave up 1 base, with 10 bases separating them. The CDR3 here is CASSTLSGTDTQYF. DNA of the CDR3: TGTGCCAGCAGCACTCTGTCGGGCACAGATACGCAGTATTTT.

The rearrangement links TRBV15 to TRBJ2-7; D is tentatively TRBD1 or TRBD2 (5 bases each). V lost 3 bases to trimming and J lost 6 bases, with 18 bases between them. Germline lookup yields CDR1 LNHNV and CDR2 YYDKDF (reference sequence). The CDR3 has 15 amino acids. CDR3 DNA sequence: TGTGCCACCAGCAGGGAAACCGGGGCCAGAGGCGAGCAGTACTTC. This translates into CATSRETGARGEQYF.

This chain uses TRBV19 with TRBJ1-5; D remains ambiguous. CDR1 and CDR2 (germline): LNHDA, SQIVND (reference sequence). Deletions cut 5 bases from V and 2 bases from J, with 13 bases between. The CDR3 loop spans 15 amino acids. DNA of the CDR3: TGTGCCAGTAGTCCCAGCGTAGTGGGCAATCAGCCCCAGCATTTT. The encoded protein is CASSPSVVGNQPQHF. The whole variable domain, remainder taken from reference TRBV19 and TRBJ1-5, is DGGITQSPKYLFRKEGQNVTLSCEQNLNHDAMYWYRQDPGQGLRLIYYSQIVNDFQKGDIAEGYSVSREKKESFPLTVTSAQKNPTAFYLCASSPSVVGNQPQHFGDGTRLSIL.

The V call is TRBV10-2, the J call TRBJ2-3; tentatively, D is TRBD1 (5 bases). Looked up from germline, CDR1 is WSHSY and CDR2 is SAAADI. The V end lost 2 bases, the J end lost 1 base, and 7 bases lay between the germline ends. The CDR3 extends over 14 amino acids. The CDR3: CASSETGGTDTQYF. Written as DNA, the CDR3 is TGCGCCAGCAGTGAGACAGGTGGCACAGATACGCAGTATTTT.

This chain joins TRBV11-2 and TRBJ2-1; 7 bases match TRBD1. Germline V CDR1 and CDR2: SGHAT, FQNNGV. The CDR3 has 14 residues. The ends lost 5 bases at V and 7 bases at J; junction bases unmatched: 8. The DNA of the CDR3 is TGTGCCAGCAGCCCGGGACAGATCATTAATGAGCAGTTCTTC. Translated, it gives CASSPGQIINEQFF.

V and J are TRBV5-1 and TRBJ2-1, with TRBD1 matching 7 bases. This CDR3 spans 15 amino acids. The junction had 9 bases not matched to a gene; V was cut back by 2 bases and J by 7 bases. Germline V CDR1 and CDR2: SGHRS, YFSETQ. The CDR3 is CASSFLGTERNEQFF. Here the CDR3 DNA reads TGCGCCAGCAGCTTCCTTGGGACAGAGAGGAATGAGCAGTTCTTC.

CDR3 nucleotide sequence: TGCGCCAGCAGCGGGGGGTCCCTAACGGAGACCCAGTACTTC. It is translated as CASSGGSLTETQYF. This rearrangement joins TRBV5-1 to TRBJ2-5, with D tentatively TRBD2 (6 bases). V lost 4 bases and J 5 bases, leaving 15 bases between the germline ends. From germline, CDR1 is SGHRS and CDR2 YFSETQ. The CDR3 extends over 14 amino acids.

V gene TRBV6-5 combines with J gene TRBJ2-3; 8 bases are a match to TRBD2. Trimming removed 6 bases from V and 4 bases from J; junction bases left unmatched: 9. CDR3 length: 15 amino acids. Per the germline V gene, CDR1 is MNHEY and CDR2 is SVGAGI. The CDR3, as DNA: TGTGCCAGCAGCCCCGCGGGGGGCCAGGCAGATACGCAGTATTTT. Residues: CASSPAGGQADTQYF.

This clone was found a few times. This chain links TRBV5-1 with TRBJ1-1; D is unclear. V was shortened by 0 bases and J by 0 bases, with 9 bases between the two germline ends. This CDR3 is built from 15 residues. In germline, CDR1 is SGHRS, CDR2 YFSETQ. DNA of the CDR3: TGCGCCAGCAGCTTGGCCGTGAGCCTGAACACTGAAGCTTTCTTT. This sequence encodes CASSLAVSLNTEAFF.

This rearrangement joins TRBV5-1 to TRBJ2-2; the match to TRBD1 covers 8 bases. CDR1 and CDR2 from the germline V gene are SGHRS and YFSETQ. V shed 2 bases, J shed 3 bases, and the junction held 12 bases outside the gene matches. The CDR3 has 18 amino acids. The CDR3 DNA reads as TGCGCCAGCAGCTTCCGTGGGCAGGGGGCTGGATACACCGGGGAGCTGTTTTTT. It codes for CASSFRGQGAGYTGELFF.

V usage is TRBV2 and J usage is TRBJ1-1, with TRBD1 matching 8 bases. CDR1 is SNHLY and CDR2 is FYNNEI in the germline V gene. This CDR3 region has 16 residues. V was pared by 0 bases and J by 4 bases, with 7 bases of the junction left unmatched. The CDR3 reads CASSEARTGSGTEAFF. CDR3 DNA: TGTGCCAGCAGTGAAGCTCGGACAGGGAGCGGCACTGAAGCTTTCTTT.

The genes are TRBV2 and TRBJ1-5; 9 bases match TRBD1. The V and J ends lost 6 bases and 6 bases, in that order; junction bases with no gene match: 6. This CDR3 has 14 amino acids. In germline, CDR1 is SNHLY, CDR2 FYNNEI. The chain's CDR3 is CASRRDREGQPQHF. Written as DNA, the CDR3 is TGTGCCAGCAGGAGGGACAGGGAGGGTCAGCCCCAGCATTTT.

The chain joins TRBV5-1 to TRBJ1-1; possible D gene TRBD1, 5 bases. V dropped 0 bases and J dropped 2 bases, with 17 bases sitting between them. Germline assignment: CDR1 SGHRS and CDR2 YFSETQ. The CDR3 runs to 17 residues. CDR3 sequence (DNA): TGCGCCAGCAGCTTGGGGGACCAACGAGTATTAAACACTGAAGCTTTCTTT. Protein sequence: CASSLGDQRVLNTEAFF.

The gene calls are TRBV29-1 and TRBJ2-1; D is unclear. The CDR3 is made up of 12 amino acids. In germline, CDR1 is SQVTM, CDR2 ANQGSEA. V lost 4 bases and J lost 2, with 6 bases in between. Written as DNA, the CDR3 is TGCAGCGTTGTATTTCCCTACAATGAGCAGTTCTTC. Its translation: CSVVFPYNEQFF.

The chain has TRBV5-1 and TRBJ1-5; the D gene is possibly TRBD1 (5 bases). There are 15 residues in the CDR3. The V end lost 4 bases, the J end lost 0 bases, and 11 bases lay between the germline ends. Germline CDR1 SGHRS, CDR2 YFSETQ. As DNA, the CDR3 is TGCGCCAGCAGCGTTGCAGGGAATAGCAATCAGCCCCAGCATTTT. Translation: CASSVAGNSNQPQHF. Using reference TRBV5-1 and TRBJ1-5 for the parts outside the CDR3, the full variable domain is KAGVTQTPRYLIKTRGQQVTLSCSPISGHRSVSWYQQTPGQGLQFLFEYFSETQRNKGNFPGRFSGRQFSNSRSEMNVSTLELGDSALYLCASSVAGNSNQPQHFGDGTRLSIL.

CDR3 coding DNA: TGTGCCAGCAGCAGAGATCGTATTCGCACTGAAGCTTTCTTT. Translated, it gives CASSRDRIRTEAFF. The V and J genes are TRBV3-1 (or the pseudogene TRBV3-2) and TRBJ1-1; D not resolved. The CDR3 runs to 14 residues. V was trimmed by 5 bases and J by 4 bases, leaving 14 bases between them. The germline gives CDR1 LGHDT, CDR2 YNNKEL (reference sequence).

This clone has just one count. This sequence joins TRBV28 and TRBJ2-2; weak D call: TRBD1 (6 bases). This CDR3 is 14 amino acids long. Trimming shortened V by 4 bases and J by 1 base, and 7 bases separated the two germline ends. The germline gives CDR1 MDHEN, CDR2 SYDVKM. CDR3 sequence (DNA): TGTGCCAGCAGTTCGGGACAGAACACCGGGGAGCTGTTTTTT. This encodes CASSSGQNTGELFF.